A selection of T cell receptor beta chains follows, all from one sample in a study of vaccination and CD4 T cells after COVID-19. Antigens for these TCRs are unknown. Each CDR3 protein gets one entry after TCRdb re-called the PCR reads with MiXCR. The sample lists 7,500 to 10,000 distinct CDR3 sequences, 50% to 65% occurring once. Sample: CD4+ T cells from blood, cultured in vitro. Source of these receptors: a human donor who had recovered from COVID-19. Each CDR3 is given with its conserved first and last residue. D genes are given only for firm matches. Only some rows state a clone size, as once, few, many or a class for expanded clones.

v_call: TRBV6-4; cdr3_length: 14; j_call: TRBJ1-5; d_call: NA; clone_size: NA; cdr3_aa: CASSAGGLGQPQHF; cdr3_nt: TGTGCCAGCAGCGCGGGGGGGCTTGGTCAGCCCCAGCATTTT
v_call: TRBV20-1; cdr3_length: 16; j_call: TRBJ1-2; d_call: NA; clone_size: NA; cdr3_aa: CSALGTGAGDNYGYTF; cdr3_nt: TGCAGTGCTCTTGGCACGGGCGCAGGGGATAACTATGGCTACACCTTC
v_call: TRBV19; cdr3_length: 14; j_call: TRBJ1-5; d_call: NA; clone_size: few; cdr3_aa: CALGTGDLNQPQHF; cdr3_nt: TGTGCCCTAGGGACCGGGGACCTTAATCAGCCCCAGCATTTT
v_call: TRBV20-1; cdr3_length: 16; j_call: TRBJ1-1; d_call: TRBD1; clone_size: NA; cdr3_aa: CSALPGQGRMNTEAFF; cdr3_nt: TGCAGTGCCCTGCCGGGACAGGGAAGAATGAACACTGAAGCTTTCTTT
v_call: TRBV7-9; cdr3_length: 14; j_call: TRBJ2-2; d_call: NA; clone_size: few; cdr3_aa: CASSFGRDTGELFF; cdr3_nt: TGTGCCAGCAGCTTCGGGCGGGACACCGGGGAGCTGTTTTTT
v_call: TRBV20-1; cdr3_length: 16; j_call: TRBJ2-1; d_call: TRBD2; clone_size: NA; cdr3_aa: CSATHSTSGRVNEQFF; cdr3_nt: TGCAGTGCGACCCATTCGACTAGCGGGAGGGTCAATGAGCAGTTCTTC
v_call: TRBV4-3; cdr3_length: 14; j_call: TRBJ1-2; d_call: NA; clone_size: NA; cdr3_aa: CASSQDRAAVGYTF; cdr3_nt: TGCGCCAGCAGCCAAGACCGGGCAGCGGTAGGCTACACCTTC
v_call: TRBV12-3/TRBV12-4; cdr3_length: 15; j_call: TRBJ1-1; d_call: NA; clone_size: once; cdr3_aa: CASSLEGRGDTEAFF; cdr3_nt: TGTGCCAGCAGTTTGGAGGGGCGCGGGGACACTGAAGCTTTCTTT
v_call: TRBV6-5; cdr3_length: 14; j_call: TRBJ1-2; d_call: NA; clone_size: few; cdr3_aa: CASRYLQGHAGYTF; cdr3_nt: TGTGCCAGCAGGTACCTACAGGGCCACGCTGGCTACACCTTC
v_call: TRBV5-4; cdr3_length: 15; j_call: TRBJ2-1; d_call: NA; clone_size: NA; cdr3_aa: CASSRRAASYNEQFF; cdr3_nt: TGTGCCAGCAGCCGGAGGGCCGCCTCCTACAATGAGCAGTTCTTC
v_call: TRBV30; cdr3_length: 13; j_call: TRBJ1-2; d_call: NA; clone_size: NA; cdr3_aa: CAWSVSAGMGYTF; cdr3_nt: TGTGCCTGGAGTGTATCGGCAGGGATGGGCTACACCTTC